This T cell receptor (beta chain) was recorded in a study of primary melanoma T cells and metastatic recurrence. Study summary: Primary melanomas here were stage T2 to T4, over 1 mm thick. General study results and limits: Reportedly, T-cell fraction predicted progression-free survival beyond thickness, ulceration, mitoses, age. Adding T-cell fraction to thickness reportedly best improved survival prediction.

Produced via immunoSEQ multiplex PCR; TCRdb's table is partial and in-frame only. Among some 2,500 clones listed, roughly 71% were seen once. For this clone: The antigen remains unidentified.

Material: melanoma tumor tissue. The TCR sequence derives from a human donor with melanoma.

The DNA for the CDR3 is TGTGCCAGCAGCTTGGACGCCGGAGGGAGCACCGGGGAGCTGTTTTTT. Translation gives CASSLDAGGSTGELFF. This rearrangement joins TRBV11-3 to TRBJ2-2, with a tentative D call TRBD2 (6 bases). Per the germline V gene, CDR1 is SGHNT and CDR2 is YENEEA. The CDR3 loop spans 16 amino acids. V gave up 3 bases and J gave up 4 bases, with 15 bases separating them.